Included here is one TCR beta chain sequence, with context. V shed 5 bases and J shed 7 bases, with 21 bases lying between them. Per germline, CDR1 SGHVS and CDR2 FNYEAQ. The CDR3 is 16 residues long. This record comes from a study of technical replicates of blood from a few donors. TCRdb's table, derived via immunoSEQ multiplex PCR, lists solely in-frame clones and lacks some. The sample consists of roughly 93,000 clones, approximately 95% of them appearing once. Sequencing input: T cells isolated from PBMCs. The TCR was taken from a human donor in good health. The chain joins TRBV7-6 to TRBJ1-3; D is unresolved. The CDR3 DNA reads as TGTGCCAGCAGCCTTATGATCCGTTTTCGGGTGAACACCATATATTTT. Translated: CASSLMIRFRVNTIYF.